These 14 T cell receptor beta chains were sequenced from one sample in a study of tumor-infiltrating lymphocytes in oesophageal squamous cell carcinoma. TCRdb re-analysed the PCR reads in MiXCR, keeping a single row per CDR3 protein. The data show over 10,000 distinct CDR3 sequences, less than 55% seen once. Sequences were obtained from esophageal tumor tissue. The receptors stem from a female donor with esophageal squamous cell carcinoma.

J is TRBJ2-7 and V is TRBV10-3, with TRBD2 identical over 14 bases. CDR3 size: 17 residues. V trimming: 4 bases; J trimming: 7 bases; junction bases outside the gene matches: 12. CDR1 and CDR2 (germline): ENHRY, SYGVKD. The CDR3 here is CAISAKGLAGGYNEQYF. CDR3 in DNA: TGTGCCATCAGTGCCAAAGGACTAGCGGGAGGATACAATGAGCAGTACTTC.

This clonotype was detected only a few times. The V gene is TRBV7-2, the J gene TRBJ2-5; D is possibly TRBD1 (6 bases). The CDR3 has 14 residues. V was trimmed by 5 bases and J by 2 bases, leaving 12 bases between them. Germline V gene sequence: CDR1 SGHTA, CDR2 FQGNSA. CDR3: CASSSGQRQETQYF. CDR3 DNA sequence: TGTGCCAGCAGCAGTGGACAGCGACAAGAGACCCAGTACTTC.

In this sample, this clonotype turned up many times. This rearrangement joins TRBV7-6 to TRBJ2-3, with D possibly being TRBD2 (5 bases). The CDR3 runs 14 residues. Germline values: CDR1 SGHVS, CDR2 FNYEAQ. With 9 bases removed from V and 14 bases from J, the gap between germline ends came to 27 bases. This CDR3 reads CASGEGRPARELYF. CDR3 DNA sequence: TGTGCCAGTGGCGAGGGCCGCCCAGCTAGGGAGCTGTATTTT.

The gene calls are TRBV7-6 and TRBJ2-3; no clear D. V was trimmed by 5 bases and J by 6 bases, leaving 12 bases between them. The CDR3 length is 13 residues. The germline gives CDR1 SGHVS, CDR2 FNYEAQ. This CDR3 reads CASSARQADTQYF. CDR3 DNA: TGTGCCAGCAGCGCGCGGCAAGCGGATACGCAGTATTTT.

The chain is built from TRBV7-8 and TRBJ2-5; no clear D gene. The CDR3 has 12 residues. V was shortened by 2 bases and J by 3 bases, with 4 bases between the two germline ends. The germline gives CDR1 SGHVS, CDR2 FQNEAQ. The CDR3 loop reads CASSLPKETQYF. Here the CDR3 DNA reads TGTGCCAGCAGCTTACCCAAAGAGACCCAGTACTTC.

In its sample, this clonotype was seen a few times. V is TRBV9 and J is TRBJ2-1; tentatively, D is TRBD2 (7 bases). The CDR3 covers 16 residues. CDR1 and CDR2 (germline): SGDLS, YYNGEE. V lost 3 bases and J 3 bases, leaving 16 bases between the germline ends. For the CDR3, the DNA is TGTGCCAGCAGCGCTAGGGGGGGACTGCTCTACAATGAGCAGTTCTTC. It is translated as CASSARGGLLYNEQFF. Using reference TRBV9 and TRBJ2-1 for the parts outside the CDR3, the full variable domain is DSGVTQTPKHLITATGQRVTLRCSPRSGDLSVYWYQQSLDQGLQFLIQYYNGEERAKGNILERFSAQQFPDLHSELNLSSLELGDSALYFCASSARGGLLYNEQFFGPGTRLTVL.

The V call is TRBV28, the J call TRBJ2-7, with D possibly matching TRBD2 (6 bases). With the DNA end fitting TRBJ2-5 better, the J assignment may be wrong. The germline V gene encodes CDR1 MDHEN and CDR2 SYDVKM. CDR3 size: 14 residues. The CDR3 loop is CASNRLASQETQYF. Written as DNA, the CDR3 is TGTGCCAGCAATCGGCTAGCGTCCCAAGAGACCCAGTACTTC.

This clonotype was seen many times. The rearrangement links TRBV7-2 to TRBJ2-1; TRBD2 matches 7 bases. CDR3 length: 15 amino acids. Germline V lookup: CDR1 SGHTA, CDR2 FQGNSA. After removal of 5 bases from V and 4 bases from J, the junction contained 8 bases not matched to a gene. The chain's CDR3 is CASSSGLVGYNEQFF. CDR3 coding DNA: TGTGCCAGCAGCAGCGGACTAGTTGGGTACAATGAGCAGTTCTTC.

Turning to this clonotype: This may stem from a read error, because a much larger clone lies one nucleotide away. The rearrangement joins TRBV19 to TRBJ2-7; the match to TRBD1 covers 9 bases. The DNA end is a closer match to TRBJ2-1, so the J assignment may be wrong. Germline values: CDR1 LNHDA, CDR2 SQIVND (reference sequence). CDR3 length: 15 residues. In DNA, the CDR3 is TGTGCCAGTAGTATACCAAACAGGGGGCAGGAGACCCAGTTCTTC. Translating gives CASSIPNRGQETQFF.

The chain employs TRBV7-2 and TRBJ2-1; the D gene is possibly TRBD2 (5 bases). The better agreement between TRBJ2-5 and the DNA end casts doubt on the J call. The CDR3 runs to 16 residues. The germline CDR1 and CDR2 sequences are SGHTA and FQGNSA. CDR3: CASSLGVWRDQETQYF. CDR3 sequence (DNA): TGTGCCAGCAGCTTAGGGGTGTGGCGGGACCAAGAGACCCAGTACTTC.

The chain employs TRBV7-8 and TRBJ2-5, with 7 bases fitting TRBD2. Gene TRBJ2-1 matches the end of the DNA better, so the J call may be wrong. Germline values: CDR1 SGHVS, CDR2 FQNEAQ. CDR3 size: 16 residues. The CDR3 DNA reads as TGTGCCAGCAGCTTAGTTCCGGCGGGAGTCTACAATGAGCAGTTCTTC. Translating it yields CASSLVPAGVYNEQFF.

Of note for this clonotype: A read error is possible here, since a much larger clone lies one base away. The chain employs TRBV27 and TRBJ2-3, with D perhaps being TRBD1 or TRBD2 (5 bases each). The tail of the sequence fits TRBJ2-1 better, so the J call may be wrong. Germline V gene lookup returns CDR1 MNHEY and CDR2 SMNVEV (reference sequence). The CDR3 runs to 15 residues. CDR3 nucleotides: TGTGCCAGCAGTTTATCCCCCAAGGGCGGTGGGACCCAGTTCTTC. This encodes CASSLSPKGGGTQFF.

This clonotype was seen repeatedly, ten times or more. The chain couples TRBV27 to TRBJ2-2; D might be TRBD1 (6 bases). Germline-derived CDR1 and CDR2 are MNHEY and SMNVEV (reference sequence). Trimming pared 6 bases from V and 1 base from J, leaving 9 bases between. The CDR3 is 14 amino acids. The CDR3 sequence is CASRPRGNTGELFF. Written as DNA, the CDR3 is TGTGCCAGCAGACCCAGGGGGAACACCGGGGAGCTGTTTTTT.

The chain links TRBV6-6 to TRBJ2-7; weak D call: TRBD2 (5 bases). The J call may be faulty, since TRBJ2-1 better matches the DNA end. In germline, CDR1 is MNHNY, CDR2 SVGAGI (reference sequence). The CDR3 runs 15 residues. The chain's CDR3 is CASSLASSSYNEQFF. The CDR3 DNA reads as TGTGCCAGCAGTTTAGCGTCGAGCTCCTACAATGAGCAGTTCTTC.